This TCR beta chain was recovered during a study of T cells in Graves' hyperthyroidism and ophthalmopathy. This clonotype was observed a handful of times. The antigen is not known. Broader study findings: Ophthalmopathy, as predicted by the model, came a median approximately 6.5 months after the prediction.

V gave up 6 bases and J gave up 6 bases; unmatched junction bases: 10. Germline values: CDR1 DFQATT, CDR2 SNEGSKA (reference sequence). The CDR3 sequence is 14 residues long. RNA transcripts were the template for amplifying TCR beta CDR3 regions. A set of HTBI primers served as the primers for a first-round RT-PCR of the TCR CDR3. In TCRdb, the multiplex PCR reads were re-called with MiXCR into one record per CDR3 protein. Of over 250,000 distinct CDR3 sequences listed, roughly an eighth were seen once; the top ten hold 30% to 40%. The V gene is TRBV20-1, the J gene TRBJ2-3, with 9 nucleotides matching TRBD2. The sample taken for sequencing was blood. The source of this sequence is a woman between 40 and 55 years old with Graves' ophthalmopathy. Here the CDR3 DNA reads TGCAGTGCAAAATGGCGGGGGGGCCCGGATACGCAGTATTTT. This sequence encodes CSAKWRGGPDTQYF.